These 8 T cell receptor beta chains were sequenced from one sample in a study of T cells after yellow fever vaccination (dated by TCRdb to between 2019 and 2020). The sample's treatment or condition label, decoded: live attenuated yellow fever vaccine strain. To prepare the library, 5' RACE was applied. These reads were obtained on an Illumina NovaSeq 6000. The public reads were reprocessed in TCRdb via fastp at Q25 and MiXCR, keeping in-frame beta chains. Rows with a matching CDR3 protein are joined into one entry that keeps the most common DNA and genes. Present in this sample are 250,000 to 300,000 distinct CDR3 sequences, around 5.2% of which were seen just once. 2.5% to 4% of the sample is in the top ten clones. This specimen was CD4+ T cells sorted from PBMCs, taken on the day of the yellow fever booster vaccination. Source of these receptors: a man between 18 and 35 years old who received the YFV17D yellow fever vaccine.

This clonotype was recorded at least ten times. The chain uses TRBV10-3 and TRBJ1-1; TRBD1 is a possible D gene (5 bases). Germline loops: CDR1 ENHRY, CDR2 SYGVKD. The CDR3 is 13 residues long. The V end was cut by 7 bases, the J end by 3 bases, with 12 bases between. CDR3 amino acids: CAITGRPDTEAFF. For the CDR3, the DNA is TGTGCCATCACGGGGCGGCCGGACACTGAAGCTTTCTTT.

V gene TRBV6-2 or TRBV6-3 combines with J gene TRBJ2-1; TRBD1 is a possible D gene (6 bases). The CDR3 runs 15 residues. V was trimmed by 5 bases and J by 2 bases, leaving 13 bases between them. Looked up from germline, CDR1 is MNHEY and CDR2 is SVGEGT. In DNA, the CDR3 is TGTGCCAGCAGTCAACAGGGAGAGGCCTACAATGAGCAGTTCTTC. This sequence encodes CASSQQGEAYNEQFF.

The gene calls are TRBV7-9 and TRBJ1-2; no reliable D call. The CDR3 runs to 14 residues. V lost 2 bases to trimming and J lost 8 bases, with 15 bases between them. Germline lookup yields CDR1 SEHNR and CDR2 FQNEAQ (reference sequence). CDR3 bases: TGTGCCAGCAGCTTAACGAGGTCCGGGAAGGGCTACACCTTC. Encoded protein: CASSLTRSGKGYTF.

Only a few counts were recorded for this clonotype. The chain uses TRBV12-3 or TRBV12-4 and TRBJ1-6; tentatively, D is TRBD1 (5 bases). V was shortened by 2 bases and J by 7 bases, with 15 bases between the two germline ends. The CDR3 totals 16 residues. CDR3 loop: CASSLTPGTGNSPLHF. CDR3 nucleotide sequence: TGTGCCAGCAGTTTAACCCCCGGGACCGGCAATTCACCCCTCCACTTT.

This clonotype has at least ten counts. The chain combines TRBV7-2 with TRBJ1-2, with TRBD1 identical over 8 bases. V lost 3 bases, J lost 2 bases, and 8 bases stayed unmatched. The CDR3 spans 16 residues. Germline CDR1 is SGHTA and CDR2 is FQGNSA. CDR3: CASSFGQGRSNYGYTF. The CDR3 DNA follows: TGTGCCAGCAGCTTTGGACAGGGTCGGAGCAACTATGGCTACACCTTC. The whole variable domain, filled in from reference TRBV7-2 and TRBJ1-2, reads GAGVSQSPSNKVTEKGKDVELRCDPISGHTALYWYRQSLGQGLEFLIYFQGNSAPDKSGLPSDRFSAERTGGSVSTLTIQRTQQEDSAVYLCASSFGQGRSNYGYTFGSGTRLTVV.

This clonotype was picked up many times. CDR3 DNA: TGTGCCAGCAGCAACAGGGCAGGCACGCAGTATTTT. Its protein product is CASSNRAGTQYF. The rearrangement links TRBV7-9 to TRBJ2-3; D might be TRBD1 (6 bases). V lost 5 bases to trimming and J lost 9 bases, with 12 bases between them. The CDR3 totals 12 residues. The germline V gene has CDR1 SEHNR and CDR2 FQNEAQ (reference sequence).

This clonotype has ten or more counts. This chain connects TRBV5-1 to TRBJ1-1, with 7 bases identical to TRBD1. This CDR3 has 15 amino acids. In germline, CDR1 is SGHRS, CDR2 YFSETQ. Losses at the gene ends were 4 bases for V and 4 bases for J; bases not matched to a gene: 10. CDR3 residues: CASSVTGTVGTEAFF. CDR3 DNA sequence: TGCGCCAGCAGCGTTACCGGGACAGTGGGCACTGAAGCTTTCTTT.

This clonotype was seen ten or more times. This rearrangement joins TRBV18 to TRBJ2-7; the match to TRBD1 covers 8 bases. V gave up 6 bases and J gave up 2 bases; unmatched junction bases: 6. CDR3 length: 14 residues. Germline CDR1 is KGHSH and CDR2 is LQKENI. As DNA, the CDR3 is TGTGCCAGCTCGCTTAGGACAGGGCCCTACGAGCAGTACTTC. Protein: CASSLRTGPYEQYF. Full variable domain (missing parts from reference TRBV18 and TRBJ2-7): NAGVMQNPRHLVRRRGQEARLRCSPMKGHSHVYWYRQLPEEGLKFMVYLQKENIIDESGMPKERFSAEFPKEGPSILRIQQVVRGDSAAYFCASSLRTGPYEQYFGPGTRLTVT.